A selection of T cell receptor beta chains follows, all from one sample in a study of control samples from healthy donors and cancer patients. Profiling relied on immunoSEQ multiplex PCR, and the TCRdb table lists in-frame clones only, not all of them. Among some 140,000 clones listed, roughly 92% were seen once. The sample comprised blood. The receptors here all came from a man aged 25 to 40 in good health. CDR3s include the opening cysteine and the closing phenylalanine or tryptophan. Fields, in order: V gene, clone size, D gene, J gene, CDR3 protein, CDR3 DNA. The D gene is left open where the match is weak. Rows give clone size only sometimes, using once, few, many, or a class for an expanded clone.

TRBV6-2/TRBV6-3	-	-	TRBJ2-1	CASSHHATYNEQFF	TGTGCCAGCAGCCACCATGCAACCTACAATGAGCAGTTCTTC
TRBV10-2	-	-	TRBJ1-6	CASKAALRSPLHF	TGCGCCAGCAAAGCGGCTTTACGTTCACCCCTCCACTTT
TRBV28	-	-	TRBJ1-2	CASSSQEDGYTF	TGTGCCAGCAGTTCCCAGGAGGATGGCTACACCTTC
TRBV19	-	TRBD1	TRBJ1-5	CASSIGRGYQPQHF	TGTGCCAGTAGTATCGGCAGGGGGTATCAGCCCCAGCATTTT
TRBV21-1	-	-	TRBJ2-2	CASSKTTGGPLNTGELFF	TGTGCCAGCAGCAAAACGACAGGGGGCCCCTTGAACACCGGGGAGCTGTTTTTT
TRBV11-2	-	-	TRBJ2-4	CASSLAKNIQYF	TGTGCCAGCAGCTTAGCCAAAAACATTCAGTACTTC
TRBV7-9	-	TRBD1	TRBJ1-2	CASSSKDRLVYGYTF	TGTGCCAGCAGCTCGAAGGACAGGTTGGTCTATGGCTACACCTTC
TRBV19	-	-	TRBJ1-5	CASSDYLGQPQHF	TGTGCCAGTAGTGATTATTTAGGTCAGCCCCAGCATTTT
TRBV30	-	-	TRBJ2-5	CAWSVREQGRYF	TGTGCCTGGAGTGTACGGGAGCAGGGAAGGTACTTC
TRBV18	once	TRBD1	TRBJ1-1	CASSPGQGAGTEAFF	TGTGCCAGCTCACCGGGACAGGGGGCAGGCACTGAAGCTTTCTTT
TRBV28	-	-	TRBJ2-3	CASSPRTTSTDTQYF	TGTGCCAGCAGTCCTAGGACGACTAGCACAGATACGCAGTATTTT
TRBV6-4	-	-	TRBJ2-3	CASSDEDQGADTQYF	TGTGCCAGCAGTGACGAGGATCAGGGAGCAGATACGCAGTATTTT
TRBV27	-	-	TRBJ1-3	CASKGAGSGNTIYF	TGTGCCAGCAAAGGGGCGGGCTCTGGAAACACCATATATTTT
TRBV6-5	-	TRBD1	TRBJ1-6	CAAGTGGENSPLHF	TGTGCCGCGGGGACAGGGGGTGAGAATTCACCCCTCCACTTT
TRBV28	-	-	TRBJ2-1	CASSLMGLEQFF	TGTGCCAGCAGTTTAATGGGACTTGAGCAGTTCTTC
TRBV28	-	-	TRBJ2-6	CASTHESGANVLTF	TGTGCCAGCACCCATGAGTCTGGGGCCAACGTCCTGACTTTC
TRBV5-4	-	TRBD1	TRBJ2-7	CASSFPTGQGREQYF	TGTGCCAGCAGCTTCCCCACGGGACAGGGGCGCGAGCAGTACTTC
TRBV12-3/TRBV12-4	-	-	TRBJ1-1	CASSLWNTEAFF	TGTGCCAGCAGTTTGTGGAACACTGAAGCTTTCTTT
TRBV7-6	-	-	TRBJ1-3	CASSPRLISGNTIYF	TGTGCCAGCAGCCCCAGACTGATCTCTGGAAACACCATATATTTT
TRBV7-9	-	-	TRBJ1-1	CASSLGSGSDTEAFF	TGTGCCAGCAGCTTAGGCTCGGGATCGGACACTGAAGCTTTCTTT
TRBV9	-	TRBD2	TRBJ2-7	CASSAGLGPYEQYF	TGTGCCAGCAGCGCGGGACTAGGACCCTACGAGCAGTACTTC
TRBV6-5	-	-	TRBJ2-3	CASNGVTSTDTQYF	TGTGCCAGCAATGGGGTTACTAGCACAGATACGCAGTATTTT
TRBV4-1	-	-	TRBJ1-4	CASSSSPGGINEKLFF	TGCGCCAGCAGCTCAAGCCCCGGGGGCATTAATGAAAAACTGTTTTTT
TRBV27	-	-	TRBJ2-3	CASTPRRLTLSTDTQYF	TGTGCCAGCACACCGCGCAGACTGACCCTGAGCACAGATACGCAGTATTTT
TRBV3-1/TRBV3-2	-	TRBD1	TRBJ2-7	CASSQDPGGGYEQYF	TGTGCCAGCAGCCAAGATCCAGGGGGTGGCTACGAGCAGTACTTC
TRBV2	-	TRBD1	TRBJ1-2	CASSQGRGRNYGYTF	TGTGCCAGCTCTCAAGGCAGGGGGCGGAACTATGGCTACACCTTC
TRBV18	-	-	TRBJ2-1	CASSPNRNIEQFF	TGTGCCAGCTCCCCGAACCGAAACATTGAGCAGTTCTTC
TRBV18	once	TRBD2	TRBJ2-7	CASSQKRPSGSYEQYF	TGTGCCAGCTCCCAAAAACGTCCTAGCGGCTCCTACGAGCAGTACTTC
TRBV27	-	-	TRBJ1-5	CASSLGGVAQPQHF	TGTGCCAGCAGTTTAGGGGGGGTCGCTCAGCCCCAGCATTTT
TRBV13	-	TRBD2	TRBJ2-6	CASSRLAGGSGANVLTF	TGTGCCAGCAGTCGACTAGCGGGAGGTTCTGGGGCCAACGTCCTGACTTTC
TRBV7-9	-	TRBD1	TRBJ2-7	CASSQKQGYEQYF	TGTGCCAGCAGCCAGAAACAGGGGTACGAGCAGTACTTC
TRBV7-2	-	-	TRBJ2-7	CASSLAQDYTSYEQYF	TGTGCCAGCAGCTTAGCGCAGGACTATACCTCCTACGAGCAGTACTTC
TRBV5-4	-	-	TRBJ1-4	CASSLMGAAANEKLFF	TGTGCCAGCAGCTTGATGGGGGCCGCGGCTAATGAAAAACTGTTTTTT
TRBV29-1	-	-	TRBJ1-1	CSVTYGKIANTEAFF	TGCAGCGTAACTTACGGGAAAATAGCGAACACTGAAGCTTTCTTT
TRBV12-3/TRBV12-4	-	-	TRBJ2-1	CASRAYNEQFF	TGTGCCAGCAGGGCGTACAATGAGCAGTTCTTC
TRBV2	-	TRBD2	TRBJ2-6	CASRGYSGRAAGANVLTF	TGTGCCAGCAGAGGATATAGCGGGAGGGCCGCTGGGGCCAACGTCCTGACTTTC
TRBV7-2	-	-	TRBJ2-3	CASSLADGRTDTQYF	TGTGCCAGCAGCTTAGCCGACGGGCGCACAGATACGCAGTATTTT
TRBV5-6	-	-	TRBJ2-7	CASSYLASYEQYF	TGTGCCAGCAGCTACCTAGCCTCCTACGAGCAGTACTTC
TRBV3-1/TRBV3-2	-	-	TRBJ1-1	CASSQVYSLEAFF	TGTGCCAGCAGCCAAGTGTACTCGCTGGAAGCTTTCTTT
TRBV7-6	-	-	TRBJ1-1	CASSLGHWGREGEAFF	TGTGCCAGCAGCTTAGGGCACTGGGGCAGGGAAGGTGAAGCTTTCTTT
TRBV5-1	-	-	TRBJ1-4	CASSLSQGGEKLFF	TGCGCCAGCAGCTTGAGTCAGGGTGGCGAAAAACTGTTTTTT
TRBV19	-	TRBD1	TRBJ1-2	CASSAWTGDKYYGYTF	TGTGCCAGTAGTGCCTGGACAGGGGATAAGTACTATGGCTACACCTTC
TRBV5-6	once	-	TRBJ2-3	CASSSTDTQYF	TGTGCCAGCAGCTCAACAGATACGCAGTATTTT
TRBV29-1	-	-	TRBJ2-3	CSVYRADTQYF	TGCAGCGTTTATCGCGCAGATACGCAGTATTTT
TRBV12-3/TRBV12-4	-	-	TRBJ2-5	CASKGGAQETQYF	TGTGCCAGCAAAGGGGGGGCCCAAGAGACCCAGTACTTC
TRBV12-3/TRBV12-4	-	-	TRBJ2-1	CASRKEGEQFF	TGTGCCAGCAGAAAGGAGGGTGAGCAGTTCTTC
TRBV7-3	-	TRBD2	TRBJ2-1	CASGLAGHNEQFF	TGTGCCAGTGGACTAGCGGGGCATAATGAGCAGTTCTTC
TRBV20-1	few	TRBD2	TRBJ2-3	CSASGGGIFADTQYF	TGCAGTGCTAGTGGGGGGGGTATTTTCGCAGATACGCAGTATTTT
TRBV6-2/TRBV6-3	-	-	TRBJ2-3	CASSHSPDTQYF	TGTGCCAGCAGTCACAGCCCAGATACGCAGTATTTT
TRBV4-1	-	-	TRBJ1-2	CASSQDPWGGTNYGYTF	TGCGCCAGCAGCCAAGATCCCTGGGGGGGGACTAACTATGGCTACACCTTC
TRBV11-2	-	-	TRBJ2-1	CAVKGGYNEQFF	TGTGCCGTAAAAGGAGGATACAATGAGCAGTTCTTC
TRBV7-2	-	TRBD1	TRBJ2-1	CASSSDRGGPRAEQFF	TGTGCCAGCAGCTCTGACAGGGGTGGTCCAAGGGCTGAGCAGTTCTTC
TRBV3-1/TRBV3-2	-	-	TRBJ1-2	CASSQARDGPNYGYTF	TGTGCCAGCAGCCAAGCAAGGGACGGACCAAACTATGGCTACACCTTC
TRBV4-1	-	-	TRBJ2-7	CASARAWGKTGLRKTYEQYF	TGCGCCAGCGCCCGGGCGTGGGGCAAAACAGGCCTACGGAAAACCTACGAGCAGTACTTC
TRBV24-1	-	TRBD2	TRBJ2-1	CATSGYSGSSYNEQFF	TGTGCCACCAGTGGATACAGCGGGAGCTCCTACAATGAGCAGTTCTTC
TRBV28	-	-	TRBJ2-7	CASSLVWDEQYF	TGTGCCAGCAGTTTAGTTTGGGACGAGCAGTACTTC
TRBV9	-	-	TRBJ2-7	CASSVGNNYEQYF	TGTGCCAGCAGCGTCGGGAATAACTACGAGCAGTACTTC
TRBV7-8	once	TRBD2	TRBJ2-2	CASSHGAGAGTGELFF	TGTGCCAGCAGCCACGGGGCGGGAGCAGGGACCGGGGAGCTGTTTTTT